In this sample, the clone carrying this TCR beta chain turned up once. Recent acute infections and vaccinations were absent in the healthy HIV-negative adult donors. Memory CD4+ cells were the fraction left after CD45RA+ naive selection. The germline CDR1 and CDR2 sequences are MNHEY and SMNVEV (reference sequence). The CDR3 consists of 16 residues. Trimming took off 3 bases at V and 4 bases at J, with 15 bases between the two ends. The source of the sample is a study of shared clonotypes between healthy human individuals. Whole-study context: CD4 naive cells filled three plates per donor, CD4 memory three, CD8 naive two and CD8 memory one.

Per the original data handling: ImmunoSEQ supplied junction-only sequences lacking quality scores, so filtering was different. Method: immunoSEQ multiplex PCR; TCRdb's copy keeps in-frame clones and lacks some. V, J and clone size derive from that table, while D and trimming were established from the DNA sequence. The data show 730,000 or so clones, about two thirds seen once. The specimen sequenced was memory CD4+ T cells sorted from blood. Subset in this sample: CD45RA-negative fraction. The TCR comes from a woman aged 25 to 39 in good health. The chain is built from TRBV27 and TRBJ2-2, with D tentatively TRBD1 or TRBD2 (5 bases each). This CDR3 reads CASSFRLARGTGELFF. For the CDR3, the DNA is TGTGCCAGCAGTTTCCGGCTAGCAAGGGGCACCGGGGAGCTGTTTTTT.